A selection of T cell receptor beta chains follows, all from one sample in a study of radiation and T cells in renal cell carcinoma. TCRdb keeps only in-frame clones here, not all; method: immunoSEQ multiplex PCR. The table records roughly 170,000 clones, about 85% of them present only once. The material sequenced was blood, taken from a patient whose treatment included radiotherapy and nephrectomy. The receptors derive from a woman in her forties or fifties with renal cell carcinoma. CDR3s include the opening cysteine and the closing phenylalanine or tryptophan. The D gene is left open where the match is weak. The size entry is marked missing in some rows and otherwise reads once, few, many or a size class.

v_call: TRBV19
clone_size: NA
d_call: TRBD1
j_call: TRBJ2-7
cdr3_nt: TGTGCCAGTAGGACAACAGGGGCTTCCTACGAGCAGTACTTC
cdr3_aa: CASRTTGASYEQYF

v_call: TRBV5-4
clone_size: NA
d_call: TRBD1
j_call: TRBJ1-1
cdr3_nt: TGTGCCAGCAGCACGGGACAGGGATTGGGGGATGGGGGAGCTTTCTTT
cdr3_aa: CASSTGQGLGDGGAFF

v_call: TRBV5-1
clone_size: NA
d_call: NA
j_call: TRBJ2-7
cdr3_nt: TGCGCCAGCAGCGACCTAGTCGGGAATGCCTACGAGCAGTACTTC
cdr3_aa: CASSDLVGNAYEQYF

v_call: TRBV5-1
clone_size: NA
d_call: NA
j_call: TRBJ2-4
cdr3_nt: TGCGCCAGCAGCTTGGAGGCAGGTTTAGCCAAAAACATTCAGTACTTC
cdr3_aa: CASSLEAGLAKNIQYF

v_call: TRBV14
clone_size: NA
d_call: NA
j_call: TRBJ1-1
cdr3_nt: TGTGCCAGCAGCCCCCACCTGAACACTGAAGCTTTCTTT
cdr3_aa: CASSPHLNTEAFF

v_call: TRBV6-1
clone_size: NA
d_call: TRBD1
j_call: TRBJ1-4
cdr3_nt: TGTGCCAGCAGCAGCGGCAGGGGGCGGCATGAAAAACTGTTTTTT
cdr3_aa: CASSSGRGRHEKLFF

v_call: TRBV6-1
clone_size: few
d_call: NA
j_call: TRBJ1-1
cdr3_nt: TGTGCCAGCAGTGAAGAGGGGTTCGGTTACACTGAAGCTTTCTTT
cdr3_aa: CASSEEGFGYTEAFF

v_call: TRBV5-6
clone_size: NA
d_call: NA
j_call: TRBJ2-1
cdr3_nt: TGTGCCAGCAGCTTCCGTTGGGGGGAAATCTACAATGAGCAGTTCTTC
cdr3_aa: CASSFRWGEIYNEQFF

v_call: TRBV7-2
clone_size: NA
d_call: TRBD1
j_call: TRBJ2-1
cdr3_nt: TGTGCCAGCAGCGAGGCCGGGACAGGGCCCTACAATGAGCAGTTCTTC
cdr3_aa: CASSEAGTGPYNEQFF

v_call: TRBV19
clone_size: NA
d_call: TRBD2
j_call: TRBJ2-7
cdr3_nt: TGTGCCAGTAGTACCCTAGCGGGGGGACCCTACGAGCAGTACTTC
cdr3_aa: CASSTLAGGPYEQYF

v_call: TRBV29-1
clone_size: NA
d_call: NA
j_call: TRBJ2-5
cdr3_nt: TGCAGCGTTGAAGGTAGTGGCAGGGGACAAGAGACCCAGTACTTC
cdr3_aa: CSVEGSGRGQETQYF

v_call: TRBV29-1
clone_size: NA
d_call: NA
j_call: TRBJ1-1
cdr3_nt: TGCAGCGTTGTGTCCAGTGGGGATTGGTCTGAAGCTTTCTTT
cdr3_aa: CSVVSSGDWSEAFF

v_call: TRBV19
clone_size: NA
d_call: TRBD1
j_call: TRBJ1-3
cdr3_nt: TGTGCCAGTAGTAAAACCGGGACAGCTGGAAACACCATATATTTT
cdr3_aa: CASSKTGTAGNTIYF

v_call: TRBV28
clone_size: NA
d_call: TRBD1
j_call: TRBJ1-2
cdr3_nt: TGTGCCAGCAGGCAGGACAGGGTGAGCTATGGCTACACCTTC
cdr3_aa: CASRQDRVSYGYTF

v_call: TRBV6-4
clone_size: NA
d_call: NA
j_call: TRBJ2-1
cdr3_nt: TGTGCCAGCAGTGACACCCGTAATTACAATGAGCAGTTCTTC
cdr3_aa: CASSDTRNYNEQFF

v_call: TRBV19
clone_size: once
d_call: TRBD1
j_call: TRBJ2-2
cdr3_nt: TGTGCCAGTAGTATTAAGAGGACAGGTGACACCGGGGAGCTGTTTTTT
cdr3_aa: CASSIKRTGDTGELFF

v_call: TRBV5-5
clone_size: NA
d_call: NA
j_call: TRBJ1-2
cdr3_nt: TGTGCCAGCAGCTTCCGGGACACCCTCACCAACTATGGCTACACCTTC
cdr3_aa: CASSFRDTLTNYGYTF

v_call: TRBV5-5
clone_size: NA
d_call: NA
j_call: TRBJ2-3
cdr3_nt: TGTGCCAGCAAGACGGCGGAAGGGACAAGCACAGATACGCAGTATTTT
cdr3_aa: CASKTAEGTSTDTQYF

v_call: TRBV28
clone_size: few
d_call: NA
j_call: TRBJ1-5
cdr3_nt: TGTGCCAGCAGCGCCCCCTGGCAGCCCCAGCATTTT
cdr3_aa: CASSAPWQPQHF

v_call: TRBV5-1
clone_size: NA
d_call: NA
j_call: TRBJ2-5
cdr3_nt: TGCGCCAGCAGCTTGGGAGTGGATGAGACCCAGTACTTC
cdr3_aa: CASSLGVDETQYF

v_call: TRBV2
clone_size: NA
d_call: NA
j_call: TRBJ2-7
cdr3_nt: TGTGCCAGCTCCGGACCATACGAGCAGTACTTC
cdr3_aa: CASSGPYEQYF

v_call: TRBV7-8
clone_size: NA
d_call: NA
j_call: TRBJ1-1
cdr3_nt: TGTGCCAGCAGCTTAGAATCCGGGGGCCGGGCTGAAGCTTTCTTT
cdr3_aa: CASSLESGGRAEAFF

v_call: TRBV25-1
clone_size: NA
d_call: NA
j_call: TRBJ2-7
cdr3_nt: TGTGCCAGCAGGACAGACAGCCAATCTGGGGGCGAGCAGTACTTC
cdr3_aa: CASRTDSQSGGEQYF

v_call: TRBV7-9
clone_size: NA
d_call: NA
j_call: TRBJ2-1
cdr3_nt: TGTGCCAGCAGCTCGAGGCGAAGTGAGCAGTTCTTC
cdr3_aa: CASSSRRSEQFF

v_call: TRBV13
clone_size: NA
d_call: TRBD1
j_call: TRBJ2-5
cdr3_nt: TGTGCCAGCAGCTCATCGGGACAGGGTTTATCAGAGACCCAGTACTTC
cdr3_aa: CASSSSGQGLSETQYF

v_call: TRBV29-1
clone_size: NA
d_call: TRBD2
j_call: TRBJ2-5
cdr3_nt: TGCAGCGTTGATAGCGGGGGACTAGAGACCCAGTACTTC
cdr3_aa: CSVDSGGLETQYF

v_call: TRBV7-6
clone_size: NA
d_call: TRBD2
j_call: TRBJ2-3
cdr3_nt: TGTGCCAGCAGCCATAGGGCGGGGGAGCCCACAGATACGCAGTATTTT
cdr3_aa: CASSHRAGEPTDTQYF

v_call: TRBV5-1
clone_size: NA
d_call: NA
j_call: TRBJ2-7
cdr3_nt: TGCGCCAGCAGCTTGGATGCGGGGAGCACCTACGAGCAGTACTTC
cdr3_aa: CASSLDAGSTYEQYF

v_call: TRBV5-4
clone_size: NA
d_call: TRBD1
j_call: TRBJ2-1
cdr3_nt: TGTGCCAGCAGCGCCGGGACAGGGGGTTACAATGAGCAGTTCTTC
cdr3_aa: CASSAGTGGYNEQFF

v_call: TRBV5-6
clone_size: NA
d_call: NA
j_call: TRBJ1-6
cdr3_nt: TGTGCCAGCAGATCGGTGGGGGCTTCACCCCTCCACTTT
cdr3_aa: CASRSVGASPLHF

v_call: TRBV6-1
clone_size: NA
d_call: TRBD1
j_call: TRBJ1-2
cdr3_nt: TGTGCCAGCAGTGAACAGGGACAGGGTTTTGGCTACACCTTC
cdr3_aa: CASSEQGQGFGYTF

v_call: TRBV7-2
clone_size: NA
d_call: TRBD1
j_call: TRBJ2-5
cdr3_nt: TGTGCCAGCAGCACTCGGACAGGGAACCAAGAGACCCAGTACTTC
cdr3_aa: CASSTRTGNQETQYF

v_call: TRBV18
clone_size: few
d_call: TRBD1
j_call: TRBJ1-2
cdr3_nt: TGTGCCAGCTCACCCCGGGACAGTGCACCTTATGGCTACACCTTC
cdr3_aa: CASSPRDSAPYGYTF